This T cell receptor (beta chain) appears in the sequencing data of a study of T-cell reconstitution after alpha-beta-depleted transplantation in children. Findings and limits, study-wide: Counts and diversity of T cells one year after transplant came mostly from newly produced T cells. Surviving recipient cells, namely T cells and thymic progenitors, were the source of high day-60 TCRbeta diversity in some patients. Reportedly, roughly two months post-transplant, alpha-beta T cells arose from several hundred expanded graft clones.

This clonotype showed up many times. Its antigen is still unknown. The germline gives CDR1 MGHRA, CDR2 YSYEKL. The CDR3 length is 16 residues. V lost 0 bases to trimming and J lost 4 bases, with 13 bases between them. The TCRbeta library incorporated unique molecular identifiers. TCRdb called the PCR reads again in MiXCR, with one record for every CDR3 protein. The repertoire holds about 300,000 distinct CDR3 sequences, with over 7.5% as singletons. The chain is built from TRBV4-1 and TRBJ2-1; weak D call: TRBD2 (5 bases). The sample in question was peripheral blood, obtained 360 days after TCRalphabeta/CD19-depleted stem cell transplant. The clonotype originates from a female patient aged 2-15 years who had a stem cell transplant for Fanconi anemia, so the T cells may come from the graft donor. CDR3 nucleotide sequence: TGCGCCAGCAGCCAAGAGGGTGGGTCGGGGTACAATGAGCAGTTCTTC. Its protein is CASSQEGGSGYNEQFF.